This TCR beta chain emerged from a study of vaccination and CD4 T cells after COVID-19. About the research overall: Timing of post-vaccine sample collection was a median approximately 79 days after dose two, with a range of 14 to 241. Study-level findings and limits: SARS-CoV-2-reactive clonotype medians increased from about 20 to 38, not significantly.

As to this clonotype: The antigen is unknown.

With the Oncomine TCR Beta short-read assay, DNA from cultured CD4+ T cells was sequenced. Scientists extracted genomic DNA from CD4+ T cells grown in culture. TCRdb used MiXCR to reprocess the PCR reads, holding one entry per CDR3 protein. The data contain about 5,400 distinct CDR3 sequences, 34% of them singletons. Treatment meaning: approximately nine-day PBMC culture with coronavirus spike peptide pools or control peptides (ViraFEST assay). This sequence originates from a human donor who had recovered from COVID-19. The sample here was CD4+ T cells from blood, cultured in vitro, taken after SARS-CoV-2 vaccination.

Here the CDR3 reads CATSGPGLAGPGGEQFF. The CDR3 DNA reads as TGTGCCACCAGTGGACCGGGACTAGCGGGACCCGGGGGTGAGCAGTTCTTC. The chain uses TRBV24-1 and TRBJ2-1; 13 nucleotides line up with TRBD2. V trimming: 5 bases; J trimming: 9 bases; junction bases outside the gene matches: 12. This CDR3 comprises 17 residues. CDR1 is KGHDR and CDR2 is SFDVKD in the germline V gene.